This T cell receptor (beta chain) was sequenced for a study of blood T cell repertoires in COVID-19. Whole-study context: The United States, Italy and Spain provided the acute and convalescent COVID-19 samples. T cells, B-cell-depleted T cells, or PBMCs provided the cDNA or gDNA that served as material.

This CDR3 comprises 13 residues. In germline, CDR1 is MNHEY, CDR2 SMNVEV (reference sequence). With V trimmed by 6 bases and J by 9 bases, 6 bases remained unmatched. Original methodology: From reference gene primer amplification, estimates of nucleated cell counts were derived. Using immunoSEQ multiplex PCR, the repertoire was profiled, and TCRdb retains in-frame clones only, with some absent. D and trimming were read from the DNA, whereas the V and J calls and clone size are those reported in that table. The sample includes a few hundred thousand clones, over 80% of them seen just once. The cohort comprised adults aged about 18 to 100 years residing in approximately 22 US areas.

The sequence was collected from a woman in her forties who had recovered from COVID-19. This chain links TRBV27 with TRBJ2-1; 9 bases fit TRBD2. The specimen was PBMCs or T cells enriched from blood (not recorded which). The CDR3 loop is CASRPAGGAEQFF. Here the CDR3 DNA reads TGTGCCAGCAGACCTGCGGGAGGGGCTGAGCAGTTCTTC.